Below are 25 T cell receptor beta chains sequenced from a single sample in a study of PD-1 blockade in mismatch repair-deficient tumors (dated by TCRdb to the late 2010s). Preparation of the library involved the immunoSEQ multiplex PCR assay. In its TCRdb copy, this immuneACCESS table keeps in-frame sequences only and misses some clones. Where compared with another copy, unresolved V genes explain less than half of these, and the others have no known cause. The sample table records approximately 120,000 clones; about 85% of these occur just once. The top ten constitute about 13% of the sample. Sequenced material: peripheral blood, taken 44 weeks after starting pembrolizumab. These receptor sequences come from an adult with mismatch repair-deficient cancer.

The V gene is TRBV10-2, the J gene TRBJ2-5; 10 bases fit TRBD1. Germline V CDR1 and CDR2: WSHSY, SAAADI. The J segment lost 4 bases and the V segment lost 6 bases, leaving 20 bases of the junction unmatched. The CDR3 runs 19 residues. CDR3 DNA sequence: TGCGCCAGCAGAGGGGAGGTCGGGACAGGGGTCTGGGTAGGAGAGACCCAGTACTTC. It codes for CASRGEVGTGVWVGETQYF.

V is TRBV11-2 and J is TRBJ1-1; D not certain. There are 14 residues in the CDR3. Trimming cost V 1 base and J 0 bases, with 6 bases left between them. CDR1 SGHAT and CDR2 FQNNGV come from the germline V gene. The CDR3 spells CASSLGVMNTEAFF. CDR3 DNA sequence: TGTGCCAGCAGCTTAGGAGTCATGAACACTGAAGCTTTCTTT. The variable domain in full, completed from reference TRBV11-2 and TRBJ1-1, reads EAGVAQSPRYKIIEKRQSVAFWCNPISGHATLYWYQQILGQGPKLLIQFQNNGVVDDSQLPKDRFSAERLKGVDSTLKIQPAKLEDSAVYLCASSLGVMNTEAFFGQGTRLTVV.

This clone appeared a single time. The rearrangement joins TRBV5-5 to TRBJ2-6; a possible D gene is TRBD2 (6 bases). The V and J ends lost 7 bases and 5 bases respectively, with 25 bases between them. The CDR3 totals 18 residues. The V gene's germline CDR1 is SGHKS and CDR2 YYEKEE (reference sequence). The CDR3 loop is CASCGDHPHKSRANVLTF. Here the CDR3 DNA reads TGTGCCAGCTGCGGGGATCATCCACACAAAAGTCGGGCCAACGTCCTGACTTTC. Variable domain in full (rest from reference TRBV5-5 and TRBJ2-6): DAGVTQSPTHLIKTRGQQVTLRCSPISGHKSVSWYQQVLGQGPQFIFQYYEKEERGRGNFPDRFSARQFPNYSSELNVNALLLGDSALYLCASCGDHPHKSRANVLTFGAGSRLTVL.

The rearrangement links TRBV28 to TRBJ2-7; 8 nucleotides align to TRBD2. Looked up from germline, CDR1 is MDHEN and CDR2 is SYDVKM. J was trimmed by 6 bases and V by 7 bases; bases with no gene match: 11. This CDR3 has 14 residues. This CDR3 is CASIHPGGNSEQYF. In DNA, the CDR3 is TGTGCCAGCATTCATCCGGGGGGGAATTCCGAGCAGTACTTC.

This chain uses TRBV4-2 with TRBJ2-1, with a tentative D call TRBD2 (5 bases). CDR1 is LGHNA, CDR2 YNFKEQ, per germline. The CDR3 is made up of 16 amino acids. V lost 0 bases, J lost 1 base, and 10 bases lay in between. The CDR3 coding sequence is TGTGCCAGCAGCCAAGACTTGAGCGGATCCTACAATGAGCAGTTCTTC. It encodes CASSQDLSGSYNEQFF.

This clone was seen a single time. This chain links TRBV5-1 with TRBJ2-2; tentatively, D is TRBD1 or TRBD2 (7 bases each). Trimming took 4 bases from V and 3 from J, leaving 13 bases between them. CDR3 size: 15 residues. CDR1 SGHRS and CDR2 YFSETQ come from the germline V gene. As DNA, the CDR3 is TGCGCCAGCAGCCCTCAGGGGGGGGACACCGGGGAGCTGTTTTTT. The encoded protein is CASSPQGGDTGELFF.

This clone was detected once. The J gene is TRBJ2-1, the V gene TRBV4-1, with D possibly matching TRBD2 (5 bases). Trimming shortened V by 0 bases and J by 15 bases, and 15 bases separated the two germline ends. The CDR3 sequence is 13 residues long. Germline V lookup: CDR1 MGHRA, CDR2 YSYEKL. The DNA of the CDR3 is TGCGCCAGCAGCCAAGATTGGGGAGCCCAGTCGTTCTTC. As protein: CASSQDWGAQSFF.

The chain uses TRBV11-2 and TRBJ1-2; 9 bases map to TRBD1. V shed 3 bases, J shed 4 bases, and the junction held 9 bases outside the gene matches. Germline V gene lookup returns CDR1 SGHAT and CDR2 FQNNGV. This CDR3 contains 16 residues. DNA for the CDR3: TGTGCCAGCAGCTTCTCCGGGACAGGGAGCAGCTATGGCTACACCTTC. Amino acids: CASSFSGTGSSYGYTF.

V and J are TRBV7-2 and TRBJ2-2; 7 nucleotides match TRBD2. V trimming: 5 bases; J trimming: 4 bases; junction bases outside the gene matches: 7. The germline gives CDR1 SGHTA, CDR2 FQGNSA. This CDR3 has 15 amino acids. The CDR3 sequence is CASSPTSVGTGELFF. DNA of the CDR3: TGTGCCAGCAGCCCCACTAGCGTCGGCACCGGGGAGCTGTTTTTT.

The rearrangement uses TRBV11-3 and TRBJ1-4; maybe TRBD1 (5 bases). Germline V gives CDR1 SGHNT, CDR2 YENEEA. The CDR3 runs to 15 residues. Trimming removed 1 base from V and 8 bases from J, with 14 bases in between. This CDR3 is CASSLGGVSGEKLFF. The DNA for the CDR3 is TGTGCCAGCAGCTTAGGGGGGGTTAGTGGCGAAAAACTGTTTTTT.

Here the CDR3 reads CASSTGLAGIFSPAQYYNEQFF. The CDR3 DNA reads as TGTGCCAGTAGCACAGGACTAGCGGGAATTTTCAGCCCCGCACAATACTACAATGAGCAGTTCTTC. The chain carries TRBV19 and TRBJ2-1, with 12 nucleotides matching TRBD2. The CDR3 loop spans 22 amino acids. The V gene end was trimmed by 6 bases and the J gene end by 3 bases; junction bases not matched to a gene: 24. The germline V gene has CDR1 LNHDA and CDR2 SQIVND (reference sequence).

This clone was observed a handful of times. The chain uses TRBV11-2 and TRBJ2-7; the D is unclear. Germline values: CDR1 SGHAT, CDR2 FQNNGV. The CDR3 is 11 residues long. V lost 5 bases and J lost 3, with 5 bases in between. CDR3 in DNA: TGTGCCAGCAGCGCCAACTACGAGCAGTACTTC. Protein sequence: CASSANYEQYF.

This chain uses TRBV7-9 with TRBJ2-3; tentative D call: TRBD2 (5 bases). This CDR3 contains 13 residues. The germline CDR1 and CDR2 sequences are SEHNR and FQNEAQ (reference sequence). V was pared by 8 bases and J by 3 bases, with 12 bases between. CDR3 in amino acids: CASGQTGTDTQYF. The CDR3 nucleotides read TGTGCCAGCGGCCAGACGGGGACAGATACGCAGTATTTT.

The CDR3 loop is CASSSTANSNTGELFF. In DNA form, the CDR3 reads TGTGCCAGCTCATCCACCGCGAACTCGAACACCGGGGAGCTGTTTTTT. This chain links TRBV18 with TRBJ2-2; D is undetermined. CDR3 length equals 16 residues. Germline V gene data show CDR1 as KGHSH and CDR2 as LQKENI. The V end lost 5 bases, the J end lost 0 bases, and 13 bases lay between the germline ends.

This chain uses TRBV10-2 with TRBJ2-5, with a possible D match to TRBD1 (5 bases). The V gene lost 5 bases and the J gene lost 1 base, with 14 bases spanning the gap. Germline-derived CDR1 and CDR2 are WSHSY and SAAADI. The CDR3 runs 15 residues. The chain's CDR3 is CASSQANGAQETQYF. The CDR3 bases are TGCGCCAGCAGTCAGGCGAATGGGGCCCAAGAGACCCAGTACTTC.

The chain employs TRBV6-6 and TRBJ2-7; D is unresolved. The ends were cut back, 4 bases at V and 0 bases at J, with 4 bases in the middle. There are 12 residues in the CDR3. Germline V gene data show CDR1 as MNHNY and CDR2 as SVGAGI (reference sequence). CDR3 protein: CASSSPSYEQYF. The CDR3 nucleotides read TGTGCCAGCAGTTCCCCCTCCTACGAGCAGTACTTC.

The CDR3 loop is CASSGFGTGNYNEQFF. DNA for the CDR3: TGTGCCAGCAGCGGATTCGGGACAGGTAACTACAATGAGCAGTTCTTC. The chain employs TRBV9 and TRBJ2-1, with 8 bases that match TRBD1. V was clipped by 3 bases and J by 3 bases; unmatched bases: 8. The CDR3 sequence is 16 residues long. Germline V gene data show CDR1 as SGDLS and CDR2 as YYNGEE. Together with reference TRBV9 and TRBJ2-1, the CDR3 gives the full variable domain: DSGVTQTPKHLITATGQRVTLRCSPRSGDLSVYWYQQSLDQGLQFLIQYYNGEERAKGNILERFSAQQFPDLHSELNLSSLELGDSALYFCASSGFGTGNYNEQFFGPGTRLTVL.

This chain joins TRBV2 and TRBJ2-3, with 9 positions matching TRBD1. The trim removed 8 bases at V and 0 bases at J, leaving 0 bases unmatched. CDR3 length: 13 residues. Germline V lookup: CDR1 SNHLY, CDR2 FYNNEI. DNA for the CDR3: TGTGCCAGCGGGACAGGGAGCACAGATACGCAGTATTTT. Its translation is CASGTGSTDTQYF. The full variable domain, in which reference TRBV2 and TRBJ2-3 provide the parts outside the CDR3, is EPEVTQTPSHQVTQMGQEVILRCVPISNHLYFYWYRQILGQKVEFLVSFYNNEISEKSEIFDDQFSVERPDGSNFTLKIRSTKLEDSAMYFCASGTGSTDTQYFGPGTRLTVL.

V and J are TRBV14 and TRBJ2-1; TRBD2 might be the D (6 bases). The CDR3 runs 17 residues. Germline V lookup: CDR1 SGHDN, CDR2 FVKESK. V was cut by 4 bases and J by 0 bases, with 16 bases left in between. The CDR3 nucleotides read TGTGCCAGCAGCCCTGCCGGACGGGGGATCTCCTACAATGAGCAGTTCTTC. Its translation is CASSPAGRGISYNEQFF.

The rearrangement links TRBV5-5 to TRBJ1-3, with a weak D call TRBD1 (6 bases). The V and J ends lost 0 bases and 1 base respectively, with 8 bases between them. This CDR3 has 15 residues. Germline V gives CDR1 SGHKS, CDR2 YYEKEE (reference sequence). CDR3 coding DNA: TGTGCCAGCAGCTTGGACAGGGCTTCTGGAAACACCATATATTTT. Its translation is CASSLDRASGNTIYF.

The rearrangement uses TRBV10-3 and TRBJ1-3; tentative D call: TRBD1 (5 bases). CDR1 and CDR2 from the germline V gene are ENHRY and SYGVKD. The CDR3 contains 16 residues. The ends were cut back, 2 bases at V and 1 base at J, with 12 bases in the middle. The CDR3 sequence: CAISETTQVSGNTIYF. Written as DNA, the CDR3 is TGTGCCATCAGTGAGACTACACAGGTTTCTGGAAACACCATATATTTT.

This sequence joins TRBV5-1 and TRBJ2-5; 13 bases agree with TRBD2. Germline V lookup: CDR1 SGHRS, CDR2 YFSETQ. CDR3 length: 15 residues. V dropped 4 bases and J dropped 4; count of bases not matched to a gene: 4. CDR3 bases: TGCGCCAGCAGCCCCCGACTAGCGGGAGGAGAGACCCAGTACTTC. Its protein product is CASSPRLAGGETQYF.

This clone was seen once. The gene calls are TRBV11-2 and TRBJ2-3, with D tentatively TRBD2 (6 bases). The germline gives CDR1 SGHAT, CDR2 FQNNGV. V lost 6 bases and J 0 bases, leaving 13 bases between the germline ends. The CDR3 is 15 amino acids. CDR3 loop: CASSWEVPSTDTQYF. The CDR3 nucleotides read TGTGCCAGCAGTTGGGAGGTCCCTAGCACAGATACGCAGTATTTT.

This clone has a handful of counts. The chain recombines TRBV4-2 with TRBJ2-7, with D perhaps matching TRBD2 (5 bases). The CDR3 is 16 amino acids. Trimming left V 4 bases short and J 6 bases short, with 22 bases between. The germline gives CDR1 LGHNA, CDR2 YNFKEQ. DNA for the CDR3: TGTGCCAGCAGCCGATCCTGGACTGCGAAGGGCTCCGAGCAGTACTTC. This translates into CASSRSWTAKGSEQYF.

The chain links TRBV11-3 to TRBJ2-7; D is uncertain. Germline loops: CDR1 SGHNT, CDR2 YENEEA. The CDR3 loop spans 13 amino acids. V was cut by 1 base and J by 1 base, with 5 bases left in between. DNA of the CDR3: TGTGCCAGCAGCTTAGGAGCTTCCTACGAGCAGTACTTC. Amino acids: CASSLGASYEQYF.